These 10 T cell receptor beta chains came from one sample sequenced in a study of technical replicates of blood from several donors. Measured with immunoSEQ multiplex PCR; TCRdb has only the in-frame clones, and not every one. The top ten hold 4.3% of the sample, which has around 60,000 clones, 80% to 95% seen once. The sample consisted of PBMCs. These TCRs come from a human donor in good health. Some clones in this sample may be carry-over from other donors' samples.

V and J are TRBV7-9 and TRBJ2-1; 16 nucleotides line up with TRBD2. Looked up from germline, CDR1 is SEHNR and CDR2 is FQNEAQ (reference sequence). Trimming removed 5 bases from V and 9 bases from J; junction bases left unmatched: 4. This CDR3 is 15 amino acids long. Here the CDR3 DNA reads TGTGCCAGCAGCGGGACTAGCGGGGGGGCAGGTGAGCAGTTCTTC. This encodes CASSGTSGGAGEQFF.

The chain has TRBV4-1 and TRBJ2-1; 8 bases are shared with TRBD2. This CDR3 has 15 amino acids. Germline CDR1 reads MGHRA; CDR2 reads YSYEKL. V trimming: 4 bases; J trimming: 6 bases; junction bases outside the gene matches: 8. The CDR3, as DNA: TGCGCCAGCAGCCCCGAACGGGGGGGCGGCAATGAGCAGTTCTTC. It codes for CASSPERGGGNEQFF.

This clone was detected only once. This sequence joins TRBV5-4 and TRBJ2-3, with a possible D match to TRBD2 (7 bases). Germline lookup yields CDR1 SGHNT and CDR2 YYREEE (reference sequence). Trimming took 7 bases from V and 5 from J, leaving 23 bases between them. The CDR3 is made up of 16 amino acids. The chain's CDR3 is CASQARGPSGGDTQYF. The CDR3 DNA is TGTGCCAGCCAAGCGCGGGGGCCCTCCGGGGGAGATACGCAGTATTTT.

The chain joins TRBV5-4 to TRBJ1-1; D is ambiguous. The CDR3 runs to 14 residues. The germline gives CDR1 SGHNT, CDR2 YYREEE (reference sequence). Trimming removed 4 bases at V and 1 base at J, with 11 bases between. The DNA for the CDR3 is TGTGCCAGCAGCCGAGACCGGGGGAACACTGAAGCTTTCTTT. Its translation: CASSRDRGNTEAFF.

The chain recombines TRBV7-6 with TRBJ2-1; 8 bases map to TRBD1. With V trimmed by 5 bases and J by 8 bases, 8 bases remained unmatched. Germline V CDR1 and CDR2: SGHVS, FNYEAQ. The length of the CDR3 is 14 residues. The DNA for the CDR3 is TGTGCCAGCAGCACATTGACAGGGGACGATGAGCAGTTCTTC. This codes for CASSTLTGDDEQFF. Using reference TRBV7-6 and TRBJ2-1 for the parts outside the CDR3, the full variable domain is GAGVSQSPRYKVTKRGQDVALRCDPISGHVSLYWYRQALGQGPEFLTYFNYEAQQDKSGLPNDRFSAERPEGSISTLTIQRTEQRDSAMYRCASSTLTGDDEQFFGPGTRLTVL.

The CDR3 loop reads CASSYAGTTDTQYF. CDR3 sequence (DNA): TGTGCCAGCAGTTACGCGGGAACTACAGATACGCAGTATTTT. The chain links TRBV6-5 to TRBJ2-3; D is perhaps TRBD2 (6 bases). V shed 2 bases and J shed 3 bases, with 9 bases lying between them. This CDR3 comprises 14 residues. CDR1 and CDR2 from the germline V gene are MNHEY and SVGAGI.

The rearrangement joins TRBV7-3 to TRBJ2-5, with a possible D match to TRBD1 (6 bases). Germline values: CDR1 SGHTA, CDR2 FQGTGA. Trimming shortened V by 5 bases and J by 3 bases, and 10 bases separated the two germline ends. This CDR3 has 13 amino acids. CDR3 nucleotides: TGTGCCAGCAGCCTGGGGACAAAAGAGACCCAGTACTTC. As protein: CASSLGTKETQYF.

J is TRBJ1-3 and V is TRBV7-9; D not certain. Trimming shortened V by 0 bases and J by 0 bases, and 3 bases separated the two germline ends. Germline assignment: CDR1 SEHNR and CDR2 FQNEAQ (reference sequence). The CDR3 is made up of 14 amino acids. The CDR3: CASSLAVSGNTIYF. CDR3 DNA sequence: TGTGCCAGCAGCTTAGCCGTCTCTGGAAACACCATATATTTT.

The V call is TRBV4-1, the J call TRBJ2-7, with a possible D match to TRBD1 (5 bases). The CDR3 is 15 residues long. Trimming took 0 bases from V and 2 from J, leaving 11 bases between them. Germline V lookup: CDR1 MGHRA, CDR2 YSYEKL. CDR3 sequence: CASSQDAPGPYEQYF. The CDR3 DNA is TGCGCCAGCAGCCAAGACGCCCCAGGGCCCTACGAGCAGTACTTC.

This chain links TRBV29-1 with TRBJ2-7; 9 nucleotides line up with TRBD1. The V segment lost 5 bases and the J segment 4 bases; nucleotides outside the gene matches: 9. In germline, CDR1 is SQVTM, CDR2 ANQGSEA. This CDR3 contains 14 residues. CDR3 residues: CSVSPGQGRYEQYF. CDR3 sequence (DNA): TGCAGCGTTTCTCCTGGACAGGGGCGTTACGAGCAGTACTTC.